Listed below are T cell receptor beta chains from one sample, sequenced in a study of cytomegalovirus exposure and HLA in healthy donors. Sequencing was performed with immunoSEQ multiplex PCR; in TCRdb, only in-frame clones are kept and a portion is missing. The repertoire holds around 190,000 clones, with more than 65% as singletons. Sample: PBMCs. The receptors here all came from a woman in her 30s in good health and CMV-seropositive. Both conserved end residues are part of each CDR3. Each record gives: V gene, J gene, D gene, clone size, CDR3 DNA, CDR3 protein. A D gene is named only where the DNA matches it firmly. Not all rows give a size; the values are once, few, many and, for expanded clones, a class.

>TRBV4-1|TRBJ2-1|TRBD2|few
TGCGCCAGCAGCCAAATTGGGACTAGCGGTCCCTACAATGAGCAGTTCTTC
CASSQIGTSGPYNEQFF
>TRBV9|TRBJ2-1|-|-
TGTGCCAGCAGCGCCCAGTCCGGGGGGCTATGGGAAAATGAGCAGTTCTTC
CASSAQSGGLWENEQFF
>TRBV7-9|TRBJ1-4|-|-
TGTGCCAGCAGCTTAACAGGGTCTAATGAAAAACTGTTTTTT
CASSLTGSNEKLFF
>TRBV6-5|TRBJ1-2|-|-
TGTGCCAGCAGCCAGGTTCCTTTGGCGGGCTACACCTTC
CASSQVPLAGYTF
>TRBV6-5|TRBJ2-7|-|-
TGTGCCAGCGCCAGATTAGGGACTGCCTCCTACGAGCAGTACTTC
CASARLGTASYEQYF
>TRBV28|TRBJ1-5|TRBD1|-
TGTGCCAGCGGTCTCCGCGACGGGACAGGGGGACAGCCCCAGCATTTT
CASGLRDGTGGQPQHF
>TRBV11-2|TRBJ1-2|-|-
TGTGCCAGCAGCCCAGACCGGGTGGGAGGCGGCTACACCTTC
CASSPDRVGGGYTF
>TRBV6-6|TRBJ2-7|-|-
TGTGCCAGCAGTTACGCGTCCCACCGCTGGGAGGACGAGCAGTACTTC
CASSYASHRWEDEQYF
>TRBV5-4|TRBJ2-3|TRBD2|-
TGTGCCAGCAGCTTTGGCGGGAGTTACCGCACGGATACGCAGTATTTT
CASSFGGSYRTDTQYF
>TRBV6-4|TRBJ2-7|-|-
TGTGCCAGCAGTGATCCACGGTCCTTACGCTACGGGCAGTACTTC
CASSDPRSLRYGQYF
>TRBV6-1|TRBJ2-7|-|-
TGTGCCAGCAGTGAAGCGCCGGGACAAAACCCCTGTTACTTC
CASSEAPGQNPCYF
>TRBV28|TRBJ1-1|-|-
TGTGCCAGTGGGAAGGGAGGCTTTAGCACTGAAGCTTTCTTT
CASGKGGFSTEAFF
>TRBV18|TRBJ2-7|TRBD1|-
TGTGCCAGCTCACCCGACAGGGTCAGCAACGAGCAGTACTTC
CASSPDRVSNEQYF
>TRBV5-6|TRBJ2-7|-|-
TGTGCCAGCAGCTTAGAAAGTATTGGCAGGGGAGAAGGCGAGCAGTACTTC
CASSLESIGRGEGEQYF
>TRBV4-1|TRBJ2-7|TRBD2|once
TGCGCCAGCAGCCAAGAACTAGCGGGGGGGATGTACTTC
CASSQELAGGMYF
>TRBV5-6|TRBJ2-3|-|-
TGTGCCAGCAGCTTGCGGCTAGCGATCAGCACAGATACGCAGTATTTT
CASSLRLAISTDTQYF
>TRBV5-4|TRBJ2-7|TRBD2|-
TGTGCCAGCAGCGCTGGGACTAGCGTTGGGAGCTCCTACGAGCAGTACTTC
CASSAGTSVGSSYEQYF
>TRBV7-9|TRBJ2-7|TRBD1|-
TGTGCCAGCAGCCTCGGGACAGCACCCTACGAGCAGTACTTC
CASSLGTAPYEQYF
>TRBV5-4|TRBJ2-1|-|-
TGTGCCAGCAGCGTTAGTGATGAGCAGTTCTTC
CASSVSDEQFF
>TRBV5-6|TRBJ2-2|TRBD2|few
TGTGCCAGCAGCTTACGAGCGGGAGTTACCGGGGAGCTGTTTTTT
CASSLRAGVTGELFF
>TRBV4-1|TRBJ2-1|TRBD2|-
TGCGCCAGCAGGAAGGGACTAGTCACCTACAATGAGCAGTTCTTC
CASRKGLVTYNEQFF
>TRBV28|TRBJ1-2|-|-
TGTGCCAGCAGTTTATGGGGACAATACGAGGGCTACACCTTC
CASSLWGQYEGYTF
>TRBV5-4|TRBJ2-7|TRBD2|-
TGTGCCAGCAGCTTTGGACTAGCCGGCTACGAGCAGTACTTC
CASSFGLAGYEQYF
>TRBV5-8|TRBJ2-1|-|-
TGTGCCAGCAGCTTGGGGTTCACGGTGAACAATGAGCAGTTCTTC
CASSLGFTVNNEQFF
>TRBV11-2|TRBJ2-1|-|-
TGTGCCAGCAGCTTAGTGATCAGGGTGGGCTACAATGAGCAGTTCTTC
CASSLVIRVGYNEQFF
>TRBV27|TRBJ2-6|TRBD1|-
TGTGCCAGCAGTCCGACAGGGAACGGGGCCAACGTCCTGACTTTC
CASSPTGNGANVLTF
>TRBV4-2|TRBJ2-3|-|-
TGTGCCAGCAGCCAAGAAGTGGGAGAGATCGCAGATACGCAGTATTTT
CASSQEVGEIADTQYF
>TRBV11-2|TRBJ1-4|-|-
TGTGCCAGCAGCTTAGCTTATCCTAATGAAAAACTGTTTTTT
CASSLAYPNEKLFF
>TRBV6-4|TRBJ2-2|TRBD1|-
TGTGCCAGCAGGGGACAGGGTGCCGGGGAGCTGTTTTTT
CASRGQGAGELFF
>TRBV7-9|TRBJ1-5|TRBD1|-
TGTGCCAGCAGCTCCCCTTCCGGGACAGGGTATCTTAGCAATCAGCCCCAGCATTTT
CASSSPSGTGYLSNQPQHF
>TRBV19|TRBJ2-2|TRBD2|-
TGTGCCAGTAGTGCCGCCGGGACTAGCGGGAGTGCCGGGGAGCTGTTTTTT
CASSAAGTSGSAGELFF
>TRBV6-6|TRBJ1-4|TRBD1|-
TGTGCCAGCAGACGTGGGACAGGGCCTAATGAAAAACTGTTTTTT
CASRRGTGPNEKLFF
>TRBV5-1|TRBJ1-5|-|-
TGCGCCAGCAGCTTGGGCCCCCGGGAGGGTTATAGCAATCAGCCCCAGCATTTT
CASSLGPREGYSNQPQHF
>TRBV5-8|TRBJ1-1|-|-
TGTGCCAGCAGGCGCGTCGGGAGGGTCGAGTTCGCTGAAGCTTTCTTT
CASRRVGRVEFAEAFF
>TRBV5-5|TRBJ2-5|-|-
TGTGCCAGCAGCTTGGAGGGGCTGTGGGAGACCCAGTACTTC
CASSLEGLWETQYF
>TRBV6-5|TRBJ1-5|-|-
TGTGCCAGCAGTTTTAGCGGTCAGCCCCAGCATTTT
CASSFSGQPQHF
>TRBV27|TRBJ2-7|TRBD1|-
TGTGCCAGCAGTCCGGGACAGGGGTACGAGCAGTACTTC
CASSPGQGYEQYF
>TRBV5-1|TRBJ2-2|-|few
TGCGCCAGCAGCCTACAGACAGGAAACACCGGGGAGCTGTTTTTT
CASSLQTGNTGELFF
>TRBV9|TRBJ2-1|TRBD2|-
TGTGCCAGCAGCGAACCCGGTTCGGGCGGGAGCAAGTACTACAATGAGCAGTTCTTC
CASSEPGSGGSKYYNEQFF
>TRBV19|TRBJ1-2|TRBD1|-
TGTGCCAGTACAGGACAGGGGACCTATGGCTACACCTTC
CASTGQGTYGYTF
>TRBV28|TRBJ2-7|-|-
TGTGCCAGCAGTTTCTACAGGCCGGGCGAGCAGTACTTC
CASSFYRPGEQYF
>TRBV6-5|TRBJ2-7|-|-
TGTGCCAGCAAGGGGGTTTCCCGCTACGAGCAGTACTTC
CASKGVSRYEQYF
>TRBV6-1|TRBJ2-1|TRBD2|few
TGTGCCAGCAGTGCCCCACTAGCGGGAGGGCACGGTGAGCAGTTCTTC
CASSAPLAGGHGEQFF
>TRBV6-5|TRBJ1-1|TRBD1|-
TGTGCCAGCAGTCCAACTCCGGGACAGGGGACAGCTTTCTTT
CASSPTPGQGTAFF
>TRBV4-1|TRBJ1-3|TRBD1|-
TGCGCCAGCAGCCGAATACCGGGACAGGGAAGAAACACCATATATTTT
CASSRIPGQGRNTIYF
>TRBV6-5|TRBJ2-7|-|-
TGTGCCAGCACCAACAGGGTCGAGCAGTACTTC
CASTNRVEQYF
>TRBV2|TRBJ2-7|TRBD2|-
TGTGCCAGCAGCCCCAGACTAGCGGGAGCTGCCGAGCAGTACTTC
CASSPRLAGAAEQYF
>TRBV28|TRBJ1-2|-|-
TGTGCCAGCAGACAGGGAATATACTATGGCTACACCTTC
CASRQGIYYGYTF
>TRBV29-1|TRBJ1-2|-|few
TGCAGCGTCGAGGGTGTAGTAAGCTATGGCTACACCTTC
CSVEGVVSYGYTF
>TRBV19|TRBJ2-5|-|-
TGTGCCAGTAGTCGGTCCGCTGCGGAGACCCAGTACTTC
CASSRSAAETQYF
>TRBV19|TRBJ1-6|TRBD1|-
TGTGCCAGTATTCTAGACGGGACAGCAGATTCACCCCTCCACTTT
CASILDGTADSPLHF
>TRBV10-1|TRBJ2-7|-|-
TGCGCCAGCAGTTCGACAGTTCTCGGTCGAGGCGAGCAGTACTTC
CASSSTVLGRGEQYF
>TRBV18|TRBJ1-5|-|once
TGTGCCAGCTCACCGTCGAGGGAGGGTCAGCCCCAGCATTTT
CASSPSREGQPQHF
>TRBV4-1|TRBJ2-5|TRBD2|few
TGCGCCAGCAGCCAAAGCGGGAGTGGCGAGACCCAGTACTTC
CASSQSGSGETQYF
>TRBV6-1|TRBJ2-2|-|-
TGTGCCAGCAGTGAAGGACAGGAGACCGGGGAGCTGTTTTTT
CASSEGQETGELFF
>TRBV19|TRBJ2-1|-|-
TGTGCCAGTAGTGAGACCTCGACAGGAACCTACAATGAGCAGTTCTTC
CASSETSTGTYNEQFF
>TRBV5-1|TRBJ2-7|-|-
TGCGCCAGCAGCTTGCGTAGCGGCACCAGCAGGAGCTCCTACGAGCAGTACTTC
CASSLRSGTSRSSYEQYF